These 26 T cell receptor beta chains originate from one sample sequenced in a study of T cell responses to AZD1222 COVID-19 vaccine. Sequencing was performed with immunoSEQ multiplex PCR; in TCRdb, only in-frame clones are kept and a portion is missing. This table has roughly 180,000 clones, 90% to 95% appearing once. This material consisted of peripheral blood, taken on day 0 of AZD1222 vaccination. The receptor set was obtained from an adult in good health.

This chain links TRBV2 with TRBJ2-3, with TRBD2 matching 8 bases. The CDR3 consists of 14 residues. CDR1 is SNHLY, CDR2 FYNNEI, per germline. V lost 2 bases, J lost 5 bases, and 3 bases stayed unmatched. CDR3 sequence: CASSEYGRGDTQYF. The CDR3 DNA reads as TGTGCCAGCAGTGAATACGGGAGGGGAGATACGCAGTATTTT.

The CDR3 DNA is TGTGCCAGCAGCTCGGAAGACACCGGGGAGCTGTTTTTT. This encodes CASSSEDTGELFF. The genes are TRBV6-4 and TRBJ2-2; unclear D gene. Germline V gene sequence: CDR1 MRHNA, CDR2 SNTAGT. With 6 bases removed from V and 3 bases from J, the gap between germline ends came to 8 bases. This CDR3 has 13 residues.

CDR3 nucleotides: TGTGCCAGCAGCAAAGGGATGGGGTCTGGAAACACCATATATTTT. It translates to CASSKGMGSGNTIYF. The chain joins TRBV21-1 to TRBJ1-3. TRBV21-1 counts as a pseudogene. The CDR3 extends over 15 amino acids.

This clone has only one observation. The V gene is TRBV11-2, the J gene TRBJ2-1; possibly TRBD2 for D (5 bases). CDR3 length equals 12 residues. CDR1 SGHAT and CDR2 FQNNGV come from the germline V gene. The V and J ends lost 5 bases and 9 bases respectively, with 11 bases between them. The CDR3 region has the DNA TGTGCCAGCAGCCCGGAACGGGGTGAGCAGTTCTTC. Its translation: CASSPERGEQFF.

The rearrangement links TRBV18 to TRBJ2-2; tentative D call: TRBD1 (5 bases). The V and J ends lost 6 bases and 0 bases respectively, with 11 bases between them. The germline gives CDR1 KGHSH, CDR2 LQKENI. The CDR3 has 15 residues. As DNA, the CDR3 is TGTGCCAGCTCCCTCGACAGACCGAACACCGGGGAGCTGTTTTTT. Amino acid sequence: CASSLDRPNTGELFF.

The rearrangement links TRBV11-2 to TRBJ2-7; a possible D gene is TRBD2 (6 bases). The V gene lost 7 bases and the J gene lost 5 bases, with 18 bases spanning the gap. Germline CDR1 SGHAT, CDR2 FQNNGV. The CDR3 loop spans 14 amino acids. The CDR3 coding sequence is TGTGCCAGCACCCCTCTCGGGAGCGGTAACGAGCAGTACTTC. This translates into CASTPLGSGNEQYF.

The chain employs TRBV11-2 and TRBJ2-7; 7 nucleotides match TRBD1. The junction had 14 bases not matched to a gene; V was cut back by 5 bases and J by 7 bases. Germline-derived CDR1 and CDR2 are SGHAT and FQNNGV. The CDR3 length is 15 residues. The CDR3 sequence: CASSVWTGRQGEQYF. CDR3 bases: TGTGCCAGCAGCGTCTGGACAGGCCGCCAAGGAGAGCAGTACTTC.

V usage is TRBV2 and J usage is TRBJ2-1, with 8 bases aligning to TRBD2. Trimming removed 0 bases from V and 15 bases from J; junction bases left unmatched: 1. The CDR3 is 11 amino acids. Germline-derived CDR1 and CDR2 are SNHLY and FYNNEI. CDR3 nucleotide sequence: TGTGCCAGCAGTGAAGCACGGGGGGGGTTCTTC. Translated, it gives CASSEARGGFF. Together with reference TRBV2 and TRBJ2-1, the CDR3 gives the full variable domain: EPEVTQTPSHQVTQMGQEVILRCVPISNHLYFYWYRQILGQKVEFLVSFYNNEISEKSEIFDDQFSVERPDGSNFTLKIRSTKLEDSAMYFCASSEARGGFFGPGTRLTVL.

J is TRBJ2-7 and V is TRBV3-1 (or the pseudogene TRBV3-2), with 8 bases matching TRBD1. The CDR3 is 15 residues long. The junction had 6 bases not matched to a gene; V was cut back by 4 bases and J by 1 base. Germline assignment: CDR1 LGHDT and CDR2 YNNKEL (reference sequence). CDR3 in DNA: TGTGCCAGCAGCCCAGGACAGGGTGGGTCCTACGAGCAGTACTTC. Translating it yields CASSPGQGGSYEQYF.

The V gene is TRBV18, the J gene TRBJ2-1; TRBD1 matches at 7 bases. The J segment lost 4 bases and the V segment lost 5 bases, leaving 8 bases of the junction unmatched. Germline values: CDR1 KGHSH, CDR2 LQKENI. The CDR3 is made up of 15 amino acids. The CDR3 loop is CASSVDRDGYNEQFF. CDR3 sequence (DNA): TGTGCCAGCTCAGTCGACAGGGATGGGTACAATGAGCAGTTCTTC.

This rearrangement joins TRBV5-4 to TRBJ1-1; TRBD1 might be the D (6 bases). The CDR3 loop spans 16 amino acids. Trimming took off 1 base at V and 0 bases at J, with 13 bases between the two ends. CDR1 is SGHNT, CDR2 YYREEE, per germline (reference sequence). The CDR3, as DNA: TGTGCCAGCAGCTTGCCCCATGACAGGCTGAACACTGAAGCTTTCTTT. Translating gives CASSLPHDRLNTEAFF.

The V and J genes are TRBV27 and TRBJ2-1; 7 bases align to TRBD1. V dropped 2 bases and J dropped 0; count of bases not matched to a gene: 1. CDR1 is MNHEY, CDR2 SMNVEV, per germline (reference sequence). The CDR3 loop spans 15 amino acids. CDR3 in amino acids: CASSLGQASYNEQFF. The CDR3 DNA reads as TGTGCCAGCAGTTTAGGACAGGCCTCCTACAATGAGCAGTTCTTC.

CDR3 residues: CASSERAGGVGTDTQYF. CDR3 coding DNA: TGTGCCAGCAGTGAACGGGCGGGAGGAGTCGGCACAGATACGCAGTATTTT. V usage is TRBV6-1 and J usage is TRBJ2-3; 8 nucleotides align to TRBD2. J was trimmed by 1 base and V by 2 bases; bases with no gene match: 8. The length of the CDR3 is 17 residues. Per germline, CDR1 MNHNS and CDR2 SASEGT.

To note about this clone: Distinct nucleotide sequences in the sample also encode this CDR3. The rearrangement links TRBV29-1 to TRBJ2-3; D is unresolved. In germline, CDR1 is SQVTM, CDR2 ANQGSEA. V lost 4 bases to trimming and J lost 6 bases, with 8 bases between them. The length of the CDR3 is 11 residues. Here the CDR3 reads CSVGPSDTQYF. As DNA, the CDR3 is TGCAGCGTTGGGCCGTCTGATACGCAGTATTTT.

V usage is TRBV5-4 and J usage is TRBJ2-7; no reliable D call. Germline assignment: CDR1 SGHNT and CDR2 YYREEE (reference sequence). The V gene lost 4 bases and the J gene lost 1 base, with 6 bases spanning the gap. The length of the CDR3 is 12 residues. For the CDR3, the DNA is TGTGCCAGCAGCGTAGATTCCTACGAGCAGTACTTC. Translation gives CASSVDSYEQYF.

CDR3 in amino acids: CASSFGLAGYEQYF. The CDR3, as DNA: TGCGCCAGCAGCTTCGGACTAGCTGGCTACGAGCAGTACTTC. This chain uses TRBV5-1 with TRBJ2-7; TRBD2 matches 8 bases. Germline V gene lookup returns CDR1 SGHRS and CDR2 YFSETQ. This CDR3 spans 14 amino acids. The junction had 4 bases not matched to a gene; V was cut back by 2 bases and J by 3 bases.

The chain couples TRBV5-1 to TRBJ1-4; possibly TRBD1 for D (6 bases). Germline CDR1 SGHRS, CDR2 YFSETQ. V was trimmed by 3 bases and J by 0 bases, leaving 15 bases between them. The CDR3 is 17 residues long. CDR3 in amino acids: CASSSRGPGTTNEKLFF. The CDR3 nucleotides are TGCGCCAGCAGCTCCAGGGGCCCGGGGACAACTAATGAAAAACTGTTTTTT.

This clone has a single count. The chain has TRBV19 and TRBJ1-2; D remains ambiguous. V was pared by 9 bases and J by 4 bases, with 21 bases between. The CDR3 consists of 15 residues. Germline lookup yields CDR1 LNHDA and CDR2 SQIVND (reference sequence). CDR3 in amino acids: CASNTWGDRPYGYTF. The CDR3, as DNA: TGTGCCAGCAATACGTGGGGTGACCGCCCCTATGGCTACACCTTC.

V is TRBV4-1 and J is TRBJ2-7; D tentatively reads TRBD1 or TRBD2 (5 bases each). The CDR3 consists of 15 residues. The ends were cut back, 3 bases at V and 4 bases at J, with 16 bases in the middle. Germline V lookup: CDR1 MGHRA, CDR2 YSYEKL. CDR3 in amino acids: CASSQQRGDLYEQYF. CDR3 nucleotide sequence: TGCGCCAGCAGCCAGCAGAGAGGGGACCTTTACGAGCAGTACTTC.

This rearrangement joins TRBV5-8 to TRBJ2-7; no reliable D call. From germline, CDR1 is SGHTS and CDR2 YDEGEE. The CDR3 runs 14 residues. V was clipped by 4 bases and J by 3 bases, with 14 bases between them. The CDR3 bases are TGTGCCAGCAGCCCGAGAGACCTGCTCTACGAGCAGTACTTC. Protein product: CASSPRDLLYEQYF.

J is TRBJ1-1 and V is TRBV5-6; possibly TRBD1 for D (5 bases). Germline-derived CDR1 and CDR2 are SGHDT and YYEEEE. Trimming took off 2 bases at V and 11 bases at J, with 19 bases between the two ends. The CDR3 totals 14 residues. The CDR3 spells CASSLFSGGEMAFF. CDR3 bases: TGTGCCAGCAGCTTATTTTCGGGGGGAGAAATGGCTTTCTTT.

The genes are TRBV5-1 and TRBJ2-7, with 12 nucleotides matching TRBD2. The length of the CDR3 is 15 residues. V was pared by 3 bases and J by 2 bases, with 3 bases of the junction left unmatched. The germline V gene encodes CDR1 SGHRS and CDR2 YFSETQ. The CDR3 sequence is CASSSGLAGTYEQYF. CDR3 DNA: TGCGCCAGCAGCTCGGGACTAGCGGGCACCTACGAGCAGTACTTC.

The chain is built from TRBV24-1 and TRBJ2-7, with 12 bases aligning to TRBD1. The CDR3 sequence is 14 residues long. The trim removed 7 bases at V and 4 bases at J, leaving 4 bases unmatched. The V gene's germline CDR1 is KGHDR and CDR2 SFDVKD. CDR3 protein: CATSPGQGAYEQYF. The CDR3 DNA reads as TGTGCCACCAGCCCGGGACAGGGGGCGTACGAGCAGTACTTC.

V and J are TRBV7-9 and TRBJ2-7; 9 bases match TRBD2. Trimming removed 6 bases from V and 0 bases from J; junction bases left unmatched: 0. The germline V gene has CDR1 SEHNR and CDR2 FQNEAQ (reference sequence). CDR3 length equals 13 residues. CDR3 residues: CASRTSGSYEQYF. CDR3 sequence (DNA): TGTGCCAGCAGGACTAGCGGCTCCTACGAGCAGTACTTC.

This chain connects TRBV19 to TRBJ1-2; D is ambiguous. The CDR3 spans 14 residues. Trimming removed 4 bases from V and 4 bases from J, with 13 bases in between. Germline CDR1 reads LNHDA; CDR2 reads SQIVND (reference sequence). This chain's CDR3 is CASSTPGGIYGYTF. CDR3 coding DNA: TGTGCCAGTAGTACCCCGGGAGGGATCTATGGCTACACCTTC.

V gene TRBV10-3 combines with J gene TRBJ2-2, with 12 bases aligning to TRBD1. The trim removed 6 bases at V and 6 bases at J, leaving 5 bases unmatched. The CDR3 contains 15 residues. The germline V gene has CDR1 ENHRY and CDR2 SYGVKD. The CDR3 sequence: CAIRRDRGQAGELFF. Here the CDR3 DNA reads TGTGCCATCAGGCGGGACAGGGGGCAAGCCGGGGAGCTGTTTTTT.